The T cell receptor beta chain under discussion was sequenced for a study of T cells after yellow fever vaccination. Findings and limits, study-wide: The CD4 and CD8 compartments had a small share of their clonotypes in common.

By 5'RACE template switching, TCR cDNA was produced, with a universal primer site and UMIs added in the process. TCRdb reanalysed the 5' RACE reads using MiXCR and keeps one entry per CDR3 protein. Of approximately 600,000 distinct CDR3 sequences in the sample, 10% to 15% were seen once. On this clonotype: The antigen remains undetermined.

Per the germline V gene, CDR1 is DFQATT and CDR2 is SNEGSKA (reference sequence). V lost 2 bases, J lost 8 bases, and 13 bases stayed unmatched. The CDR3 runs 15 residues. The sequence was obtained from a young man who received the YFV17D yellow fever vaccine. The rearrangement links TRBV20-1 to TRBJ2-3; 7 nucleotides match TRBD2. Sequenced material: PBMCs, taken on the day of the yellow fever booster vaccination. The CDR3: CSARSRTSSMSTQYF. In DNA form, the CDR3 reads TGCAGTGCTAGATCCCGGACTAGTTCTATGAGTACGCAGTATTTT.